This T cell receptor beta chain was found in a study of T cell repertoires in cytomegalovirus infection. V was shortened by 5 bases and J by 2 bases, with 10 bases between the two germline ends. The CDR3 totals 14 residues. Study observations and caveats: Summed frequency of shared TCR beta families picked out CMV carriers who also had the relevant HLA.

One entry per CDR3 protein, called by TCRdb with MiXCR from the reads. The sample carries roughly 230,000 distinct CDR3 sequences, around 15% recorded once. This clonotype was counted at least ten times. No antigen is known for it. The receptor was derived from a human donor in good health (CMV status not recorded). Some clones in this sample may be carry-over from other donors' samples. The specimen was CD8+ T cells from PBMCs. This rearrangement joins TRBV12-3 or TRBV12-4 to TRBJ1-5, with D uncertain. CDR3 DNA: TGTGCCAGCAGTCTACCTCAGGGCAATCAGCCCCAGCATTTT. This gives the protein CASSLPQGNQPQHF.